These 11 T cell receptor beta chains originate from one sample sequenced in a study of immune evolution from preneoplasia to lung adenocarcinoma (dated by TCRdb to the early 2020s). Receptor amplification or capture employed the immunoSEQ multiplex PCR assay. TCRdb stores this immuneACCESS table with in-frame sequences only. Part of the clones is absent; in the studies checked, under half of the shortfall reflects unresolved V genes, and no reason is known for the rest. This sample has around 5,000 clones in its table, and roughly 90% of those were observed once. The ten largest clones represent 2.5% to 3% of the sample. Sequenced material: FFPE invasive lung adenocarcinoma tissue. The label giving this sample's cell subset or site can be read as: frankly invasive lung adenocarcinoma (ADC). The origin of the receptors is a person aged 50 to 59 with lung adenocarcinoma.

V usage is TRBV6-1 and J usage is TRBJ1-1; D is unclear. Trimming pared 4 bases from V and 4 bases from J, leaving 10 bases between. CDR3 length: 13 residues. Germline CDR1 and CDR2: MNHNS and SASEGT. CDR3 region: CASSVGEVTEAFF. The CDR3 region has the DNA TGTGCCAGCAGTGTCGGGGAGGTCACTGAAGCTTTCTTT.

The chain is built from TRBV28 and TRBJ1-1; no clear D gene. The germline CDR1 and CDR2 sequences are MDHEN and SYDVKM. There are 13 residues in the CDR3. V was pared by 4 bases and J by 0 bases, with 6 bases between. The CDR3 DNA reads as TGTGCCAGCAGTTGGGTGATGAACACTGAAGCTTTCTTT. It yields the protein CASSWVMNTEAFF.

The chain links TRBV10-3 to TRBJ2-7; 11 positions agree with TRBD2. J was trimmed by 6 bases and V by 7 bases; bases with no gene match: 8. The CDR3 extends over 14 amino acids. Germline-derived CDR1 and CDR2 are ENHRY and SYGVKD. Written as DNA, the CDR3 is TGTGCCATCAAAGGGACTAGCGGTACATCCGAGCAGTACTTC. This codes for CAIKGTSGTSEQYF.

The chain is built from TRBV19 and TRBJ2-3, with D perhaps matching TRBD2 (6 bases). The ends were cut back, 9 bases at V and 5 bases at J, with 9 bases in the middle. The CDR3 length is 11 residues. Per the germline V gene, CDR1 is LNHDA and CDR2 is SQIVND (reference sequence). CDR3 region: CASGRRDTQYF. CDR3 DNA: TGTGCCAGCGGGAGAAGAGATACGCAGTATTTT. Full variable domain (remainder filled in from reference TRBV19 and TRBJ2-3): DGGITQSPKYLFRKEGQNVTLSCEQNLNHDAMYWYRQDPGQGLRLIYYSQIVNDFQKGDIAEGYSVSREKKESFPLTVTSAQKNPTAFYLCASGRRDTQYFGPGTRLTVL.

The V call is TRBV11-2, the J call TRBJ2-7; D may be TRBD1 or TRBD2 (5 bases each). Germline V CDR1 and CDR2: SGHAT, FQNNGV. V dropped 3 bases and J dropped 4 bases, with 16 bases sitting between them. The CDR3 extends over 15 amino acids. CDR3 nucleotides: TGTGCCAGCAGCTTTGATGCCCTAGAGGGGTACGAGCAGTACTTC. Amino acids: CASSFDALEGYEQYF. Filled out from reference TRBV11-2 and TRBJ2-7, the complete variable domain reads EAGVAQSPRYKIIEKRQSVAFWCNPISGHATLYWYQQILGQGPKLLIQFQNNGVVDDSQLPKDRFSAERLKGVDSTLKIQPAKLEDSAVYLCASSFDALEGYEQYFGPGTRLTVT.

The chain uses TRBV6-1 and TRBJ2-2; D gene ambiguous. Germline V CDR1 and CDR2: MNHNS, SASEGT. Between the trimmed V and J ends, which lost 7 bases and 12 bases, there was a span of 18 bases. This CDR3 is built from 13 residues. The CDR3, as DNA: TGTGCCAGCACCTATAGTGGGATCAGGAAGCTGTTTTTT. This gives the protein CASTYSGIRKLFF.

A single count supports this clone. The CDR3: CASSLQGAEKLFF. DNA of the CDR3: TGTGCCAGCAGTCTTCAGGGGGCGGAAAAACTGTTTTTT. The rearrangement joins TRBV27 to TRBJ1-4, with TRBD1 matching 8 bases. J lost 8 bases, V lost 5 bases, and 4 bases had no gene match. This CDR3 region has 13 residues. CDR1 MNHEY and CDR2 SMNVEV come from the germline V gene (reference sequence).

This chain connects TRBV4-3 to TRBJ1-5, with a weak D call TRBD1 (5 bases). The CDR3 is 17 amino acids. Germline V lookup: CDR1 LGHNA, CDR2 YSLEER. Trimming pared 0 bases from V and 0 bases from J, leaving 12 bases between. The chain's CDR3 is CASSQEYGAYSNQPQHF. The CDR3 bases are TGCGCCAGCAGCCAAGAATATGGGGCTTATAGCAATCAGCCCCAGCATTTT.

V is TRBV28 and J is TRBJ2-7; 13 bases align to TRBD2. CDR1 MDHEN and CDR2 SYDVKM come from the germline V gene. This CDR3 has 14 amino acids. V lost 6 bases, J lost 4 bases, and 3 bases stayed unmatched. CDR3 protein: CASRRTSGSYEQYF. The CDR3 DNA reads TGTGCCAGCAGGCGGACTAGCGGGAGTTACGAGCAGTACTTC. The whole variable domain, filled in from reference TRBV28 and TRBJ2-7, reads DVKVTQSSRYLVKRTGEKVFLECVQDMDHENMFWYRQDPGLGLRLIYFSYDVKMKEKGDIPEGYSVSREKKERFSLILESASTNQTSMYLCASRRTSGSYEQYFGPGTRLTVT.

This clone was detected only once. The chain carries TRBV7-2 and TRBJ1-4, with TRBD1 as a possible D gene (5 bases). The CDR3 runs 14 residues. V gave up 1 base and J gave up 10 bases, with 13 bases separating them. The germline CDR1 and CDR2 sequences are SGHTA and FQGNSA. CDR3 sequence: CASSLGPYRGKLFF. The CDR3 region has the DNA TGTGCCAGCAGCTTAGGGCCGTATAGGGGAAAACTGTTTTTT.

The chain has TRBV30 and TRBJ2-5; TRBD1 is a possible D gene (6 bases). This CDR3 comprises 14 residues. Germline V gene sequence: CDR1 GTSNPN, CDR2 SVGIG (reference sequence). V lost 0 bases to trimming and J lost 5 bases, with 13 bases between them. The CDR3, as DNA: TGTGCCTGGAGTGTAGGGGGTCGTCGGGAGACCCAGTACTTC. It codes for CAWSVGGRRETQYF.